Below, 28 T cell receptor beta chains from the same sample are listed, as sequenced in a study of blood T cell repertoires in COVID-19. The table came from immunoSEQ multiplex PCR; TCRdb's copy has only in-frame clones and leaves some out. The data contain under 250,000 clones, 92% of them singletons. Sequencing was done on a sample of peripheral blood. The receptors stem from a man aged 30 to 39 with acute or convalescent COVID-19.

The V gene is TRBV6-6, the J gene TRBJ2-7; 9 bases agree with TRBD1. J lost 4 bases, V lost 4 bases, and 5 bases had no gene match. The CDR3 is 14 amino acids. CDR1 is MNHNY, CDR2 SVGAGI, per germline (reference sequence). The CDR3 spells CASSSTGGKYEQYF. The CDR3 DNA reads TGTGCCAGCAGTTCAACAGGGGGCAAATACGAGCAGTACTTC.

This chain links TRBV5-4 with TRBJ1-2; D may be TRBD1 (5 bases). CDR3 size: 15 residues. V lost 7 bases, J lost 2 bases, and 18 bases lay in between. Germline V gene sequence: CDR1 SGHNT, CDR2 YYREEE (reference sequence). Here the CDR3 reads CASLLGPPGNYGYTF. CDR3 DNA sequence: TGTGCCAGCCTTCTGGGGCCTCCAGGGAACTATGGCTACACCTTC.

A few counts support this clone. This chain connects TRBV7-3 to TRBJ1-2; 7 nucleotides agree with TRBD1. V lost 0 bases and J lost 6; bases outside the gene matches: 7. The germline V gene encodes CDR1 SGHTA and CDR2 FQGTGA. The length of the CDR3 is 15 residues. The CDR3 loop is CASSLTGQLRDGYTF. Here the CDR3 DNA reads TGTGCCAGCAGCTTAACGGGACAGCTAAGAGATGGCTACACCTTC.

The chain uses TRBV20-1 and TRBJ2-7; D remains ambiguous. V shed 3 bases and J shed 7 bases, with 16 bases lying between them. Germline V gene sequence: CDR1 DFQATT, CDR2 SNEGSKA (reference sequence). The CDR3 sequence is 13 residues long. The CDR3 nucleotides read TGCAGTGCTAGTCGAGGCACCGGTAGAGAGCAGTACTTC. Its translation is CSASRGTGREQYF.

This rearrangement joins TRBV7-8 to TRBJ2-2; 9 bases agree with TRBD2. CDR1 is SGHVS, CDR2 FQNEAQ, per germline. The V gene end was trimmed by 4 bases and the J gene end by 6 bases; junction bases not matched to a gene: 15. The CDR3 consists of 18 residues. The CDR3 DNA is TGTGCCAGCAGCTCAGCCCGCCCGGGCGGGGGGGCCTCCGGGGAGCTGTTTTTT. It yields the protein CASSSARPGGGASGELFF.

This rearrangement joins TRBV9 to TRBJ2-3, with a tentative D call TRBD1 (6 bases). The V gene lost 4 bases and the J gene lost 3 bases, with 18 bases spanning the gap. CDR3 length: 16 amino acids. The germline gives CDR1 SGDLS, CDR2 YYNGEE. The chain's CDR3 is CASSPYAGGQTDTQYF. In nucleotides, the CDR3 is TGTGCCAGCAGCCCATACGCTGGGGGCCAAACAGATACGCAGTATTTT.

There are a few counts of this clone. V is TRBV11-2 and J is TRBJ2-1; 8 nucleotides agree with TRBD2. Germline CDR1 SGHAT, CDR2 FQNNGV. The CDR3 covers 16 residues. V gave up 4 bases and J gave up 8 bases; unmatched junction bases: 13. DNA of the CDR3: TGTGCCAGCAGCTCGCCCAGAGCGGGAGTTATCCATGAGCAGTTCTTC. Translation: CASSSPRAGVIHEQFF.

V usage is TRBV5-6 and J usage is TRBJ2-7; the D is unclear. CDR3 size: 14 residues. Germline CDR1 and CDR2: SGHDT and YYEEEE. Between the trimmed V and J ends, which lost 0 bases and 2 bases, there was a span of 9 bases. In DNA form, the CDR3 reads TGTGCCAGCAGCTTGGCCTATTTCACCTACGAGCAGTACTTC. Amino acids: CASSLAYFTYEQYF.

The chain uses TRBV7-2 and TRBJ1-1; D possibly corresponds to TRBD1 (5 bases). This CDR3 region has 14 residues. With 5 bases removed from V and 0 bases from J, the gap between germline ends came to 10 bases. Germline CDR1 is SGHTA and CDR2 is FQGNSA. CDR3 bases: TGTGCCAGCAGCCCCAGACAGCTGAACACTGAAGCTTTCTTT. This gives the protein CASSPRQLNTEAFF. Variable domain in full (rest from reference TRBV7-2 and TRBJ1-1): GAGVSQSPSNKVTEKGKDVELRCDPISGHTALYWYRQSLGQGLEFLIYFQGNSAPDKSGLPSDRFSAERTGGSVSTLTIQRTQQEDSAVYLCASSPRQLNTEAFFGQGTRLTVV.

J is TRBJ2-7 and V is TRBV7-9, with D unclear. The CDR3 runs 14 residues. The V gene's germline CDR1 is SEHNR and CDR2 FQNEAQ (reference sequence). Trimming took 5 bases from V and 7 from J, leaving 18 bases between them. The CDR3, as DNA: TGTGCCAGCAGCCCAATGGAGACTGGTGGAGAGCAGTACTTC. As protein: CASSPMETGGEQYF.

This clone was seen a single time. This rearrangement joins TRBV2 to TRBJ2-1; 9 positions match TRBD2. J lost 4 bases, V lost 4 bases, and 5 bases had no gene match. This CDR3 is 15 amino acids long. The germline V gene has CDR1 SNHLY and CDR2 FYNNEI. The CDR3: CASSADAGGYNEQFF. The CDR3 DNA reads TGTGCCAGCAGTGCGGATGCGGGGGGGTACAATGAGCAGTTCTTC.

V usage is TRBV14 and J usage is TRBJ1-3; D gene ambiguous. Trimming removed 0 bases at V and 1 base at J, with 16 bases between. Germline V lookup: CDR1 SGHDN, CDR2 FVKESK. The CDR3 contains 18 residues. The CDR3 nucleotides are TGTGCCAGCAGCCAAGAGGCCCTCGGAGGGAGGTCTGGAAACACCATATATTTT. Translating gives CASSQEALGGRSGNTIYF. Supplemented by reference TRBV14 and TRBJ1-3, the full variable domain reads EAGVTQFPSHSVIEKGQTVTLRCDPISGHDNLYWYRRVMGKEIKFLLHFVKESKQDESGMPNNRFLAERTGGTYSTLKVQPAELEDSGVYFCASSQEALGGRSGNTIYFGEGSWLTVV.

The genes are TRBV10-1 and TRBJ2-7; D may be TRBD2 (6 bases). The germline V and J ends were trimmed by 2 bases and 3 bases, with 11 bases remaining between them. The CDR3 is made up of 14 amino acids. Germline CDR1 and CDR2: WNHNN and SYGVQD (reference sequence). The CDR3 DNA is TGCGCCAGCAGTGAGGGGGGGACGATCTACGAGCAGTACTTC. This translates into CASSEGGTIYEQYF.

J is TRBJ2-6 and V is TRBV5-5; D gene uncertain. Trimming shortened V by 0 bases and J by 2 bases, and 3 bases separated the two germline ends. The V gene's germline CDR1 is SGHKS and CDR2 YYEKEE (reference sequence). The CDR3 has 14 amino acids. The CDR3 DNA is TGTGCCAGCAGCTTGGCAGCTGGGGCCAACGTCCTGACTTTC. Translated, it gives CASSLAAGANVLTF.

The V gene is TRBV7-9, the J gene TRBJ1-6; TRBD1 matches 9 bases. The J segment lost 8 bases and the V segment lost 5 bases, leaving 7 bases of the junction unmatched. CDR1 is SEHNR and CDR2 is FQNEAQ in the germline V gene (reference sequence). This CDR3 region has 15 residues. The CDR3 loop reads CASSPAGQGYSPLHF. CDR3 nucleotide sequence: TGTGCCAGCAGCCCCGCGGGACAGGGCTATTCACCCCTCCACTTT.

The gene calls are TRBV15 and TRBJ2-7, with D perhaps matching TRBD1 (6 bases). The CDR3 is 15 amino acids. Germline V CDR1 and CDR2: LNHNV, YYDKDF (reference sequence). Trimming took 4 bases from V and 6 from J, leaving 19 bases between them. The CDR3: CATSISFTGSSEQYF. The CDR3, as DNA: TGTGCCACCAGCATCTCATTCACAGGGAGTTCCGAGCAGTACTTC.

V usage is TRBV10-3 and J usage is TRBJ1-2; 7 nucleotides agree with TRBD1. Germline V gives CDR1 ENHRY, CDR2 SYGVKD. The CDR3 covers 14 residues. V lost 2 bases to trimming and J lost 2 bases; unmatched junction nucleotides: 2. CDR3 bases: TGTGCCATCAGTGAGCCGACAGGGAACTATGGCTACACCTTC. This gives the protein CAISEPTGNYGYTF.

The V and J genes are TRBV30 and TRBJ1-5, with 8 bases fitting TRBD1. V shed 5 bases and J 9 bases; nucleotides not matched to a gene: 9. The CDR3 is 13 amino acids. CDR1 is GTSNPN and CDR2 is SVGIG in the germline V gene (reference sequence). The CDR3 protein is CAWSPGGEGPQHF. In nucleotides, the CDR3 is TGTGCCTGGTCCCCAGGGGGCGAGGGGCCCCAGCATTTT.

The chain couples TRBV3-1 (or the pseudogene TRBV3-2) to TRBJ1-4; D unclear. Trimming took off 1 base at V and 2 bases at J, with 8 bases between the two ends. The CDR3 runs 15 residues. The germline gives CDR1 LGHDT, CDR2 YNNKEL (reference sequence). CDR3 residues: CASSQVWRTNEKLFF. The CDR3, as DNA: TGTGCCAGCAGCCAAGTTTGGCGGACTAATGAAAAACTGTTTTTT.

The CDR3 nucleotides read TGTGCCAGCAGTTTCATGGAGGGACTGAATGAGCAGTTCTTC. It specifies CASSFMEGLNEQFF. The rearrangement uses TRBV28 and TRBJ2-1; the D gene is possibly TRBD2 (6 bases). This CDR3 comprises 14 residues. Trimming left V 3 bases short and J 7 bases short, with 13 bases between. Germline V gene sequence: CDR1 MDHEN, CDR2 SYDVKM.

The J gene is TRBJ2-7, the V gene TRBV6-5; no clear D. V was pared by 5 bases and J by 5 bases, with 13 bases between. Germline V gene data show CDR1 as MNHEY and CDR2 as SVGAGI. This CDR3 region has 13 residues. As DNA, the CDR3 is TGTGCCAGCAGTATCCTTGATGGCCACGAGCAGTACTTC. It encodes CASSILDGHEQYF.

J is TRBJ1-1 and V is TRBV3-1 (or the pseudogene TRBV3-2); D is possibly TRBD1 (5 bases). V lost 4 bases and J 4 bases, leaving 10 bases between the germline ends. The germline V gene encodes CDR1 LGHDT and CDR2 YNNKEL (reference sequence). This CDR3 spans 13 amino acids. This CDR3 reads CASSPGRGTEAFF. In DNA form, the CDR3 reads TGTGCCAGCAGCCCCGGTAGGGGCACTGAAGCTTTCTTT.

This chain uses TRBV29-1 with TRBJ2-5, with 10 bases identical to TRBD1. The ends lost 7 bases at V and 2 bases at J; junction bases unmatched: 7. The V gene's germline CDR1 is SQVTM and CDR2 ANQGSEA. CDR3 length: 14 residues. CDR3 sequence reads: CSGRDRGIQETQYF. In DNA, the CDR3 is TGCAGCGGCCGGGACAGGGGAATACAAGAGACCCAGTACTTC.

In its sample, this clone was seen once. The chain couples TRBV7-2 to TRBJ1-2; possible D gene TRBD1, 5 bases. The V end lost 5 bases, the J end lost 7 bases, and 17 bases lay between the germline ends. Germline loops: CDR1 SGHTA, CDR2 FQGNSA. The CDR3 totals 14 residues. The CDR3 DNA follows: TGTGCCAGCAGCCCACCGGGGGTTTTGGGTGGCTACACCTTC. Encoded protein: CASSPPGVLGGYTF.

The chain employs TRBV28 and TRBJ1-6; maybe TRBD1 (6 bases). Trimming cost V 3 bases and J 14 bases, with 14 bases left between them. Germline V gives CDR1 MDHEN, CDR2 SYDVKM. This CDR3 is built from 13 residues. This chain's CDR3 is CASSLLTGKSLHF. The CDR3 nucleotides are TGTGCCAGCAGTTTGCTTACAGGGAAGTCCCTCCACTTT.

The V gene is TRBV5-1, the J gene TRBJ1-2; 7 bases agree with TRBD1. This CDR3 is 14 amino acids long. Germline assignment: CDR1 SGHRS and CDR2 YFSETQ. V lost 4 bases and J lost 0; bases outside the gene matches: 3. This CDR3 reads CASSPGQANYGYTF. The CDR3 DNA is TGCGCCAGCAGCCCAGGACAGGCTAACTATGGCTACACCTTC.

The CDR3 reads CASSRLSGRAVDTQYF. DNA for the CDR3: TGTGCCAGTAGTCGGCTTAGCGGGAGGGCCGTGGATACGCAGTATTTT. The J gene is TRBJ2-3, the V gene TRBV19; 11 bases line up with TRBD2. With 5 bases clipped from V and 6 bases from J, the junction kept 10 bases outside the gene matches. From germline, CDR1 is LNHDA and CDR2 SQIVND (reference sequence). This CDR3 contains 16 residues.

The V call is TRBV10-2, the J call TRBJ2-2, with D perhaps matching TRBD1 (6 bases). The CDR3 sequence is 14 residues long. Germline V gene sequence: CDR1 WSHSY, CDR2 SAAADI. Trimming cost V 5 bases and J 4 bases, with 11 bases left between them. The CDR3, as DNA: TGCGCCAGCAGTCAGGGGACGGGCACCGGGGAGCTGTTTTTT. Its protein product is CASSQGTGTGELFF.